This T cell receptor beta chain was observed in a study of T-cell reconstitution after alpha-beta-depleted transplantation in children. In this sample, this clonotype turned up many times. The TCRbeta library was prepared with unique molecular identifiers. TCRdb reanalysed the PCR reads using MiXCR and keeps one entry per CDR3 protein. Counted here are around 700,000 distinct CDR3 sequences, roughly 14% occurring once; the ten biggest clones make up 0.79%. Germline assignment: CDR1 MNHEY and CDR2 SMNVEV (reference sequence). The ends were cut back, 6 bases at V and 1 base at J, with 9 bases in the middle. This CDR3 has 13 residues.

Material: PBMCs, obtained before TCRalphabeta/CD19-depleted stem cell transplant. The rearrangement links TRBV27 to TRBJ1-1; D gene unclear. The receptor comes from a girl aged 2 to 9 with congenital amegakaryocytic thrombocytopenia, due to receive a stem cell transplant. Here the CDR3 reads CASRWKSNTEAFF. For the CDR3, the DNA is TGTGCCAGCAGGTGGAAGTCGAACACTGAAGCTTTCTTT.